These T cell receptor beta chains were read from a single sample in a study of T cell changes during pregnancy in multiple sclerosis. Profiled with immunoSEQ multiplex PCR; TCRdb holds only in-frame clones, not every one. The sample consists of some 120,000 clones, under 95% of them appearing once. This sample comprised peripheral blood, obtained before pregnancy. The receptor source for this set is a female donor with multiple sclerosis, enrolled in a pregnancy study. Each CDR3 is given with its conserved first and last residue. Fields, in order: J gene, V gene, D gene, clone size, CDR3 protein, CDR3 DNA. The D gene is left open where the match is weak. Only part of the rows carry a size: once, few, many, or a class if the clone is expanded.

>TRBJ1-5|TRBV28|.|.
CASSFPQRIQPQHF
TGTGCCAGCAGTTTCCCTCAGCGGATTCAGCCCCAGCATTTT
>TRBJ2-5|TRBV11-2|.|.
CASSHSPDAETQYF
TGTGCCAGCAGCCATTCCCCCGATGCGGAGACCCAGTACTTC
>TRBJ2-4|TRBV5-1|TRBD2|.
CASSREPMTSGRWDIQYF
TGCGCCAGCAGCAGGGAACCCATGACTAGCGGGCGGTGGGACATTCAGTACTTC
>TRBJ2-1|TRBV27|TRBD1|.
CASCVQGAKGEQFF
TGTGCCAGCTGCGTACAGGGGGCTAAGGGTGAGCAGTTCTTC
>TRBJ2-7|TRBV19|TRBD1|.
CASSPGQASYEQYF
TGTGCCAGTTCGCCGGGACAGGCTTCCTACGAGCAGTACTTC
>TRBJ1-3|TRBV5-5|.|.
CASTPTTGVVSGNTIYF
TGTGCCAGCACCCCCACTACAGGTGTTGTCTCTGGAAACACCATATATTTT
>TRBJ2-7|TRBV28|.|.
CASSFSRGDYEQYF
TGTGCCAGCAGTTTCTCGCGGGGAGACTACGAGCAGTACTTC
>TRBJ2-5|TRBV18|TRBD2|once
CASSPGTGLAGGKYF
TGTGCCAGCTCACCGGGAACCGGACTAGCGGGAGGCAAGTACTTC
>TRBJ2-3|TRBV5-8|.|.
CASSPPASRDTQYF
TGTGCCAGCAGCCCACCGGCCTCTAGGGATACGCAGTATTTT
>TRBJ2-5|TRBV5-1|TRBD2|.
CASSQQLGGGETQYF
TGCGCCAGCAGCCAGCAGCTCGGCGGGGGAGAGACCCAGTACTTC
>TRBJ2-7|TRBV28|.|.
CASSSHSGLAVYEQYF
TGTGCCAGCAGTTCTCACAGCGGCCTAGCCGTATACGAGCAGTACTTC
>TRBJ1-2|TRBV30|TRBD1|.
CAWSVRTGNYGYTF
TGTGCCTGGAGTGTACGGACAGGGAACTATGGCTACACCTTC
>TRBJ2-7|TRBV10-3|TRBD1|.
CAIRKDRAYEQYF
TGTGCCATCAGGAAGGACAGGGCCTACGAGCAGTACTTC
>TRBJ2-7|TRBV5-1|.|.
CASSYRDGLTYEQYF
TGCGCCAGCAGCTATCGGGACGGACTAACCTACGAGCAGTACTTC
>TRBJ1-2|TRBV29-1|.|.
CSVTQTGYYGYTF
TGCAGCGTCACCCAAACAGGCTACTATGGCTACACCTTC
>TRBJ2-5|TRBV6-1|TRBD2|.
CASRGLAGGGETQYF
TGTGCCAGCAGGGGACTAGCGGGAGGGGGAGAGACCCAGTACTTC
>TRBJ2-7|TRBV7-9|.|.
CASSLALTAGDEQYF
TGTGCCAGCAGCTTAGCGCTTACGGCAGGGGATGAGCAGTACTTC
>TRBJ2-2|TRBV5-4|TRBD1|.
CASSSGQVTGELFF
TGTGCCAGCAGCTCGGGACAGGTCACCGGGGAGCTGTTTTTT
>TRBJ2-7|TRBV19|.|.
CASSIAEGLGHYEQYF
TGTGCCAGTAGTATAGCGGAAGGGTTGGGACACTACGAGCAGTACTTC
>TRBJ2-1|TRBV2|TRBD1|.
CASSQGRPGTGTHEQFF
TGTGCCAGCAGCCAAGGAAGACCCGGGACAGGGACGCATGAGCAGTTCTTC
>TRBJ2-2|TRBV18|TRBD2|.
CASSPGLAGVTRLTGELFF
TGTGCCAGCTCACCTGGACTAGCGGGAGTAACAAGGCTAACCGGGGAGCTGTTTTTT
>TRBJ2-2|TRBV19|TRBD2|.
CASSPSAGGAGELFF
TGTGCCAGTAGTCCCTCAGCGGGAGGAGCCGGGGAGCTGTTTTTT
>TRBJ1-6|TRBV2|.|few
CASSERTADNSPLHF
TGTGCCAGCAGTGAACGTACAGCTGATAATTCACCCCTCCACTTT
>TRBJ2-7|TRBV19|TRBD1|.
CASSDPGQGTYEQYF
TGTGCCAGTTCCGATCCGGGACAGGGGACCTACGAGCAGTACTTC
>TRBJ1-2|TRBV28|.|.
CASSTPQRYGYTF
TGTGCCAGCAGCACCCCACAGAGATATGGCTACACCTTC
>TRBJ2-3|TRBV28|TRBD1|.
CASRPTGGKDTQYF
TGTGCCAGCAGACCGACAGGGGGCAAAGATACGCAGTATTTT
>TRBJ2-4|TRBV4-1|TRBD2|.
CASSQRLAGGGKNIQYF
TGCGCCAGCAGCCAGCGTCTAGCGGGGGGAGGTAAAAACATTCAGTACTTC
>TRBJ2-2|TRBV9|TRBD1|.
CASSRGPSSNTGELFF
TGTGCCAGCAGCAGGGGGCCCTCTTCGAACACCGGGGAGCTGTTTTTT
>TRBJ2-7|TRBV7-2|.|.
CASSRAGLGAEQYF
TGTGCCAGCAGCCGAGCGGGGTTGGGGGCCGAGCAGTACTTC
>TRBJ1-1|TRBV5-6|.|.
CASSLAFSQAFF
TGTGCCAGCAGCTTGGCCTTTTCTCAAGCTTTCTTT
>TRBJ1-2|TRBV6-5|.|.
CASSEGDYGYTF
TGTGCCAGCAGTGAAGGAGACTATGGCTACACCTTC
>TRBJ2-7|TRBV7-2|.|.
CASSLVWVGDFMNEQYF
TGTGCCAGCAGCTTAGTTTGGGTCGGCGACTTTATGAACGAGCAGTACTTC
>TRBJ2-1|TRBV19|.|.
CASSIRSREQFF
TGTGCCAGTAGTATAAGGAGTCGGGAGCAGTTCTTC
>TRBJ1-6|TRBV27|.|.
CASSEGVSPLHF
TGTGCCAGCAGTGAAGGGGTTTCACCCCTCCACTTT
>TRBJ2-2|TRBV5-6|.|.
CASSLSPGRTGELFF
TGTGCCAGCAGCTTAAGCCCAGGGCGCACCGGGGAGCTGTTTTTT
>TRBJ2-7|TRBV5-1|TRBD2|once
CASSLEGTTYEQYF
TGCGCCAGCAGCTTGGAAGGGACTACCTACGAGCAGTACTTC